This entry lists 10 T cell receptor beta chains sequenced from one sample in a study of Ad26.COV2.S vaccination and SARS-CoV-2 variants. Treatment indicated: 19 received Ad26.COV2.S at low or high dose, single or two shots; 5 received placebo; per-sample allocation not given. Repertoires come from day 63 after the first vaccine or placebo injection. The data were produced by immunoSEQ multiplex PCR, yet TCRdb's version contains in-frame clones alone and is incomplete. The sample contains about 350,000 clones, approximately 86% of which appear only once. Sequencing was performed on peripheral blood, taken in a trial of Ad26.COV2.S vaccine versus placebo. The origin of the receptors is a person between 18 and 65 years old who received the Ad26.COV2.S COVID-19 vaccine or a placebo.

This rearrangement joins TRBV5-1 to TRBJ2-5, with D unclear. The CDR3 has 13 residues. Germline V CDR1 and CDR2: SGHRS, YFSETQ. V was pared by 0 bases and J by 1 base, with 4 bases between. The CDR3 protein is CASSLATQETQYF. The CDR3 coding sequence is TGCGCCAGCAGCTTGGCGACCCAAGAGACCCAGTACTTC.

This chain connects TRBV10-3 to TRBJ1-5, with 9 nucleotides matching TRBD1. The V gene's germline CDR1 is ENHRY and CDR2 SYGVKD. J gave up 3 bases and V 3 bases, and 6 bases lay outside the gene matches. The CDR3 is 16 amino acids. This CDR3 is CAISDPGQGYNQPQHF. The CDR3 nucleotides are TGTGCCATCAGTGATCCGGGACAGGGTTACAATCAGCCCCAGCATTTT.

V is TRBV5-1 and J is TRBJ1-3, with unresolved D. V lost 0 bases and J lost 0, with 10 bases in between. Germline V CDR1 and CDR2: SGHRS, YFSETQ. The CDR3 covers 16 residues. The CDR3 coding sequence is TGCGCCAGCAGCTTGGAACCCCCAGACTCTGGAAACACCATATATTTT. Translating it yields CASSLEPPDSGNTIYF.

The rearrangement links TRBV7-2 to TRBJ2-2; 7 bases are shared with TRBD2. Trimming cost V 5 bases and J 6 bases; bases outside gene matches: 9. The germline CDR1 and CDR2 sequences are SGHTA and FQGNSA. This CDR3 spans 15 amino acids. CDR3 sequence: CASSLSGVHAGELFF. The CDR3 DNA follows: TGTGCCAGCAGCCTGAGCGGGGTGCACGCCGGGGAGCTGTTTTTT.

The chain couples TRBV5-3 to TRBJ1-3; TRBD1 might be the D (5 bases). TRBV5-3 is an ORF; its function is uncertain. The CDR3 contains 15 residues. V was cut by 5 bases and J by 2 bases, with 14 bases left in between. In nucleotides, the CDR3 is TGTGCCAGAAGAAAGGACACTTGTCCTGGAAACACCATATATTTT. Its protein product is CARRKDTCPGNTIYF.

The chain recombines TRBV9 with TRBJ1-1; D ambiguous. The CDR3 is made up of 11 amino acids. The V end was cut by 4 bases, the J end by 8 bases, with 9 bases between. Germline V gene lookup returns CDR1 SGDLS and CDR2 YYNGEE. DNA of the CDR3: TGTGCCAGCAGCCAAGGGAGGGAAGCTTTCTTT. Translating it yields CASSQGREAFF.

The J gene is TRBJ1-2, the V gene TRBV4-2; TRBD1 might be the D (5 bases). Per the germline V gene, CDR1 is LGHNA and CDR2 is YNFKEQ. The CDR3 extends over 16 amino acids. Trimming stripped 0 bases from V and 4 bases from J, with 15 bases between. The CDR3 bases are TGTGCCAGCAGCCAAGACAGGGAGATCCGTATCTATGGCTACACCTTC. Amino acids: CASSQDREIRIYGYTF.

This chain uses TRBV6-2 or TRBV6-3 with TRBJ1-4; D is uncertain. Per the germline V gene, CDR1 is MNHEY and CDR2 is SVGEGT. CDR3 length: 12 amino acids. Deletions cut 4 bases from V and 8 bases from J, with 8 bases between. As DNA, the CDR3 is TGTGCCAGCAGTTTGACCCGGGAAAAACTGTTTTTT. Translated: CASSLTREKLFF.

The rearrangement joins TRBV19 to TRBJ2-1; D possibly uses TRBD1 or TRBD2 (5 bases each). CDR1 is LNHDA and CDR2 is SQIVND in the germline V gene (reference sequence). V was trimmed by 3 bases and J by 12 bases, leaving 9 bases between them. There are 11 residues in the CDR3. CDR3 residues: CASSIPGRQFF. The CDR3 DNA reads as TGTGCCAGTAGTATTCCGGGACGGCAGTTCTTC.

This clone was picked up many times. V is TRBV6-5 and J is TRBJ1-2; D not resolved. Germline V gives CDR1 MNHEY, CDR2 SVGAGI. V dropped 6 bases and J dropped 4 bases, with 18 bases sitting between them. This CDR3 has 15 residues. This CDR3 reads CASSSGPDGLYGYTF. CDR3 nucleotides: TGTGCCAGCAGCTCCGGACCGGACGGACTCTATGGCTACACCTTC.